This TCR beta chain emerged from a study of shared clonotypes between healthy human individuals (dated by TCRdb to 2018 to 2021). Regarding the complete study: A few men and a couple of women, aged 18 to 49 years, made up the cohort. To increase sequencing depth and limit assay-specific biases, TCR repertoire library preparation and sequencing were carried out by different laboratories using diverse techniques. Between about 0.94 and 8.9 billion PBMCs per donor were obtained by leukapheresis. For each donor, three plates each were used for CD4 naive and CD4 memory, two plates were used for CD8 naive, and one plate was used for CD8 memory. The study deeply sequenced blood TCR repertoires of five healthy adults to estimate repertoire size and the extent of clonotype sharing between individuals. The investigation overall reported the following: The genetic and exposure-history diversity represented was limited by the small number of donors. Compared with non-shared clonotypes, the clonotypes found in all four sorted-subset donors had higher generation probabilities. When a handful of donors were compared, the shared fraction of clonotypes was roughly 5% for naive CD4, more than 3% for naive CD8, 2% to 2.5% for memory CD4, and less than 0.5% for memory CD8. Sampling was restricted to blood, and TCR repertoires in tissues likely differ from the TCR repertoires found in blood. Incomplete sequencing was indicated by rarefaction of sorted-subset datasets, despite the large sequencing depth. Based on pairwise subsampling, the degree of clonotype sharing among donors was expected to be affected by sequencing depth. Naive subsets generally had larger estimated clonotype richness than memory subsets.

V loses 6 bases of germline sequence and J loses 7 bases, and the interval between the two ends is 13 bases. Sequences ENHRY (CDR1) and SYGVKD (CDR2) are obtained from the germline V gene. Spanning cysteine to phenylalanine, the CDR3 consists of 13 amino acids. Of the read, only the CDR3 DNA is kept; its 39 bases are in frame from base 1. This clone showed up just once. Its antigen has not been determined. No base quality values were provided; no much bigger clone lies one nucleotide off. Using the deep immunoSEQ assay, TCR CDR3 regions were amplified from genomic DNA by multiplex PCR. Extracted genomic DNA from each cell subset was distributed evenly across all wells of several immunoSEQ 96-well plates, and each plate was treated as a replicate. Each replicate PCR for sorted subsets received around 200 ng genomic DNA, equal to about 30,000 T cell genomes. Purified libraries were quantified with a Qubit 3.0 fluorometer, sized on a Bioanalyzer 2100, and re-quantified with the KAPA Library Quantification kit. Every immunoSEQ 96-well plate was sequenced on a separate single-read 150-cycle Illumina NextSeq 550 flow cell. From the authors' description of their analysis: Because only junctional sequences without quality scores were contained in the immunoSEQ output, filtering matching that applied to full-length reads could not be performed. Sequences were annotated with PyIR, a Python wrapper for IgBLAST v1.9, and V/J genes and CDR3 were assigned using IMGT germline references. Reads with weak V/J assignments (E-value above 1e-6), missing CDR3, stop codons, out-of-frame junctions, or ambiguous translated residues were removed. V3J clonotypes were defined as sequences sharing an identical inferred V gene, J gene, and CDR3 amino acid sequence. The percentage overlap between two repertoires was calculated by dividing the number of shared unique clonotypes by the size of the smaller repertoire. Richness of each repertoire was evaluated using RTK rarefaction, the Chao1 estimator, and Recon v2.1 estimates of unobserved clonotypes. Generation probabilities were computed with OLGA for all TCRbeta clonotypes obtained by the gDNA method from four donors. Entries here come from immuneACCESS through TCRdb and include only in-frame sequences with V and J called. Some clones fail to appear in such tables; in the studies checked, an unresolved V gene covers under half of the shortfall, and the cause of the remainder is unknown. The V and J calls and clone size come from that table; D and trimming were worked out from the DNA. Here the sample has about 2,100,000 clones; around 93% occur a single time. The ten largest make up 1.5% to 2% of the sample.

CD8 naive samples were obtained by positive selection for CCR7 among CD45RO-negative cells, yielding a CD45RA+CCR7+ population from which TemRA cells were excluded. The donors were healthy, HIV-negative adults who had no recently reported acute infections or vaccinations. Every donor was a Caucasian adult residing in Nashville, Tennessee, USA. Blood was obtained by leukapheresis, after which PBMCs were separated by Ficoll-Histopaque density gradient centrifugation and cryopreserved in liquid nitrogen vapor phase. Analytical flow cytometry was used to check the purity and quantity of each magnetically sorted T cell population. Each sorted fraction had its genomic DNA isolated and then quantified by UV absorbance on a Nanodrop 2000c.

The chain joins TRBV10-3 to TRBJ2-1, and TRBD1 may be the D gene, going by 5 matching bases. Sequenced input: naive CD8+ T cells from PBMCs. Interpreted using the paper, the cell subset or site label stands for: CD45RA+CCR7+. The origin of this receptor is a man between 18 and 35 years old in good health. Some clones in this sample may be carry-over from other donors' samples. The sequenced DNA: TGTGCCATCAGGGAACCCGACAGAAATGAGCAGTTCTTC. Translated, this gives CAIREPDRNEQFF.